These T cell receptor beta chains were read from a single sample in a study of early T cells in non-severe SARS-CoV-2 infection. TCRdb called the 5' RACE reads again in MiXCR, with one record for every CDR3 protein. The sample has 55,000 to 65,000 distinct CDR3 sequences; roughly 12% are singletons. Sequencing was performed on whole blood, taken at baseline. These receptors all come from an adult who was a healthcare worker with PCR-confirmed SARS-CoV-2 infection or an uninfected control (not recorded which). Each CDR3 is given with its conserved first and last residue. Fields, in order: J gene, clone size, V gene, D gene, CDR3 DNA, CDR3 protein. A D gene is named only where the DNA matches it firmly. Clone size appears in some rows only: once, few, many, or a class for an expanded clone.

>TRBJ1-6|.|TRBV30|.
TGTGCCTGGAGCCCGCAGGGGTTCGCCTATAATTCACCCCTCCACTTT
CAWSPQGFAYNSPLHF
>TRBJ2-5|many|TRBV11-2|.
TGTGCCAGCAGCTTAGAGGGGGTCAAGACCCAGTACTTC
CASSLEGVKTQYF
>TRBJ1-1|few|TRBV28|.
TGTGCCAGCAGGACCGTCTCACCTTGGGACACTGAAGCTTTCTTT
CASRTVSPWDTEAFF
>TRBJ2-7|.|TRBV7-2|.
TGTGCCAGCAGCTTAGAAGGTGGTATAGTAGGGGTCTACGAGCAGTACTTC
CASSLEGGIVGVYEQYF
>TRBJ2-5|.|TRBV5-1|.
TGCGCCAGCAGCTTGGAGCAAGAGACCCAGTACTTC
CASSLEQETQYF
>TRBJ2-7|few|TRBV5-1|.
TGCGCCAGCAGCTTGAGGGGTTCCTACGAGCAGTACTTC
CASSLRGSYEQYF
>TRBJ1-5|many|TRBV29-1|.
TGCAGCGTTGCCTGGGGAAGCAATCAGCCCCAGCATTTT
CSVAWGSNQPQHF
>TRBJ2-5|.|TRBV7-9|.
TGTGCCAGCAGCTTAACAGGGAAGGAGACCCAGTACTTC
CASSLTGKETQYF
>TRBJ2-7|.|TRBV5-6|.
TGTGCCAGCAGCAGTACACGGCTGCCTTACGAGCAGTACTTC
CASSSTRLPYEQYF
>TRBJ1-5|few|TRBV7-2|.
TGTGCCAGCAGCTTAGGGGGCTTCAATCAGCCCCAGCATTTT
CASSLGGFNQPQHF
>TRBJ1-2|.|TRBV28|TRBD1
TGTGCCAGCAGCTCCGGGACAGGGTGGTTGGGCTACACCTTC
CASSSGTGWLGYTF
>TRBJ2-5|few|TRBV4-3|.
TGCGCCAGCAGCCAAGATGGAGGGGGCCCTCGGAAGCAGGAGACCCAGTACTTC
CASSQDGGGPRKQETQYF
>TRBJ2-3|.|TRBV4-3|.
TGCGCCAGCAGCCCGGCTAGCAGACGCACAGATACGCAGTATTTT
CASSPASRRTDTQYF
>TRBJ1-5|many|TRBV19|.
TGTGCCAGTAGTATTATTGGAGGGGATCAGCCCCAGCATTTT
CASSIIGGDQPQHF
>TRBJ2-1|many|TRBV12-5|TRBD2
TGTGCTAGTGGTTTGGCACCGCGGGGGAGCTCCTACAATGAGCAGTTCTTC
CASGLAPRGSSYNEQFF
>TRBJ1-4|.|TRBV29-1|TRBD1
TGCAGCGTTGAACAGGGGGCGGATGAAAAACTGTTTTTT
CSVEQGADEKLFF
>TRBJ1-5|.|TRBV6-2/TRBV6-3|.
TGTGCCACCGATCCGGCGGATAGCAATCAGCCCCAGCATTTT
CATDPADSNQPQHF
>TRBJ1-4|many|TRBV29-1|.
TGCAGCGTTTCAAACGGGGTGAAGACTAATGAAAAACTGTTTTTT
CSVSNGVKTNEKLFF
>TRBJ2-3|.|TRBV30|TRBD2
TGTGCCTGGAGTCCTAGCGGGGGAGCTGGAGATACGCAGTATTTT
CAWSPSGGAGDTQYF